Below are 27 T cell receptor beta chains sequenced from a single sample in a study of vaccination and CD4 T cells after COVID-19. No antigens are known for them. Time point specified: late sampling 161 to 241 days after vaccination in a few convalescent patients. Stated treatment: approximately 9-day PBMC culture with coronavirus spike peptide pools or control peptides (ViraFEST assay). Oncomine TCR Beta short-read sequencing was applied to DNA from cultured CD4+ T cells. TCRdb ran MiXCR on the PCR reads and lists one entry per CDR3 protein. Of under 25,000 distinct CDR3 sequences detected, 30% to 35% appear once; the ten largest clones hold 8.6%. The specimen comprised CD4+ T cells from blood, cultured in vitro, sampled about 7 months after SARS-CoV-2 vaccination. The receptors shown here come from a human donor who had recovered from COVID-19.

The genes are TRBV10-1 and TRBJ2-3; D gene ambiguous. This CDR3 region has 14 residues. Trimming removed 0 bases from V and 6 bases from J, with 10 bases in between. Per germline, CDR1 WNHNN and CDR2 SYGVQD (reference sequence). CDR3 sequence: CASSESPSADTQYF. In nucleotides, the CDR3 is TGCGCCAGCAGTGAGTCGCCATCTGCGGATACGCAGTATTTT.

V usage is TRBV19 and J usage is TRBJ2-7; 8 nucleotides match TRBD2. The CDR3 is 14 amino acids. V was clipped by 9 bases and J by 4 bases; unmatched bases: 11. Per the germline V gene, CDR1 is LNHDA and CDR2 is SQIVND (reference sequence). The CDR3 protein is CASRGSGSSYEQYF. The CDR3 DNA reads TGTGCCAGCCGCGGCAGCGGGAGTTCATACGAGCAGTACTTC.

This clonotype was detected a few times. The chain joins TRBV27 to TRBJ1-6, with a possible D match to TRBD1 (6 bases). CDR1 MNHEY and CDR2 SMNVEV come from the germline V gene (reference sequence). This CDR3 has 13 amino acids. V lost 8 bases, J lost 8 bases, and 13 bases lay in between. This CDR3 reads CASGLYRDSPLHF. Here the CDR3 DNA reads TGTGCCAGCGGACTATACAGGGATTCACCCCTCCACTTT.

V and J are TRBV20-1 and TRBJ2-7; either TRBD1 or TRBD2 may supply D (7 bases each). The ends were cut back, 5 bases at V and 4 bases at J, with 18 bases in the middle. The CDR3 length is 14 residues. Germline-derived CDR1 and CDR2 are DFQATT and SNEGSKA (reference sequence). DNA of the CDR3: TGCAGTGCTCTTACAGGGGAGGGGATATACGAGCAGTACTTC. Protein sequence: CSALTGEGIYEQYF.

The V gene is TRBV4-1, the J gene TRBJ2-2; the match to TRBD2 covers 12 bases. The CDR3 runs 17 residues. After removal of 1 base from V and 4 bases from J, the junction contained 4 bases not matched to a gene. The V gene's germline CDR1 is MGHRA and CDR2 YSYEKL. The CDR3 here is CASSQASGRASTGELFF. CDR3 nucleotide sequence: TGCGCCAGCAGCCAAGCTAGCGGGAGGGCCTCCACCGGGGAGCTGTTTTTT.

The table lists this clonotype with a few counts. The V call is TRBV20-1, the J call TRBJ2-5; D gene uncertain. Germline lookup yields CDR1 DFQATT and CDR2 SNEGSKA (reference sequence). V was shortened by 0 bases and J by 9 bases, with 14 bases between the two germline ends. The CDR3 contains 13 residues. The DNA of the CDR3 is TGCAGTGCTAGAGATACCCCTGACGTGTCCCAGTACTTC. Its protein product is CSARDTPDVSQYF.

This clonotype was seen a few times. The chain carries TRBV7-2 and TRBJ2-1; a possible D gene is TRBD2 (6 bases). Germline V gene data show CDR1 as SGHTA and CDR2 as FQGNSA. Deletions cut 3 bases from V and 0 bases from J, with 9 bases between. The CDR3 totals 15 residues. The CDR3 loop reads CASSLTRNSYNEQFF. The CDR3 bases are TGTGCCAGCAGCTTGACTAGGAACTCCTACAATGAGCAGTTCTTC.

This clonotype ranks as medium-sized (0.01 to 0.1%). The rearrangement links TRBV20-1 to TRBJ1-5; 9 bases map to TRBD1. The junction had 6 bases not matched to a gene; V was cut back by 2 bases and J by 7 bases. CDR1 DFQATT and CDR2 SNEGSKA come from the germline V gene (reference sequence). The CDR3 loop spans 14 amino acids. The CDR3 region is CSARSGTGRQPQHF. CDR3 in DNA: TGCAGTGCTAGATCCGGGACAGGGAGACAGCCCCAGCATTTT.

The rearrangement joins TRBV28 to TRBJ1-1; TRBD1 might be the D (6 bases). Between the trimmed V and J ends, which lost 8 bases and 7 bases, there was a span of 20 bases. Per germline, CDR1 MDHEN and CDR2 SYDVKM. CDR3 length: 14 amino acids. The CDR3 is CASPPGDKISEAFF. The CDR3 DNA follows: TGTGCCAGCCCTCCAGGGGACAAAATCAGTGAAGCTTTCTTT.

The gene calls are TRBV15 and TRBJ2-5; no definite D call. The germline V and J ends were trimmed by 0 bases and 1 base, with 3 bases remaining between them. The CDR3 extends over 13 amino acids. Germline V lookup: CDR1 LNHNV, CDR2 YYDKDF (reference sequence). The CDR3 loop reads CATSREIQETQYF. For the CDR3, the DNA is TGTGCCACCAGCAGAGAGATCCAAGAGACCCAGTACTTC. The complete variable domain, with remaining parts taken from reference TRBV15 and TRBJ2-5, reads DAMVIQNPRYQVTQFGKPVTLSCSQTLNHNVMYWYQQKSSQAPKLLFHYYDKDFNNEADTPDNFQSRRPNTSFCFLDIRSPGLGDTAMYLCATSREIQETQYFGPGTRLLVL.

The V gene is TRBV20-1, the J gene TRBJ2-1, with D perhaps TRBD2 (5 bases). The CDR3 spans 11 residues. Trimming left V 6 bases short and J 3 bases short, with 6 bases between. Germline CDR1 DFQATT, CDR2 SNEGSKA (reference sequence). The CDR3 DNA follows: TGCAGTGCCCGGGACTACAATGAGCAGTTCTTC. It encodes CSARDYNEQFF.

The V call is TRBV7-2, the J call TRBJ1-5; D is uncertain. CDR1 is SGHTA, CDR2 FQGNSA, per germline. The CDR3 is made up of 13 amino acids. V shed 10 bases and J shed 0 bases, with 10 bases lying between them. The chain's CDR3 is CAITADSNQPQHF. The CDR3 coding sequence is TGTGCCATAACGGCGGATAGCAATCAGCCCCAGCATTTT.

This clonotype has more than one count but fewer than ten. This chain links TRBV20-1 with TRBJ1-2; D perhaps matches TRBD1 (5 bases). The CDR3 is 14 amino acids. Per germline, CDR1 DFQATT and CDR2 SNEGSKA (reference sequence). Trimming left V 5 bases short and J 7 bases short, with 20 bases between. In DNA form, the CDR3 reads TGCAGTGCTCGAAATCCAGGGATATCTGTTGGCTACACCTTC. Translation gives CSARNPGISVGYTF.

J is TRBJ1-6 and V is TRBV5-8, with unresolved D. Trimming stripped 1 base from V and 7 bases from J, with 12 bases between. The CDR3 has 15 residues. CDR1 is SGHTS, CDR2 YDEGEE, per germline. CDR3 residues: CASSLQRGPNSPLHF. The DNA for the CDR3 is TGTGCCAGCAGCTTGCAGCGGGGTCCAAATTCACCCCTCCACTTT.

The chain has TRBV10-3 and TRBJ2-1, with 9 bases identical to TRBD2. Germline CDR1 reads ENHRY; CDR2 reads SYGVKD. With V trimmed by 0 bases and J by 7 bases, 10 bases remained unmatched. There are 17 residues in the CDR3. CDR3 residues: CAISESVAGVSLNEQFF. CDR3 DNA: TGTGCCATCAGTGAGTCGGTAGCGGGAGTATCCCTAAATGAGCAGTTCTTC.

The rearrangement uses TRBV5-1 and TRBJ2-6; TRBD1 matches 7 bases. CDR1 SGHRS and CDR2 YFSETQ come from the germline V gene. The CDR3 length is 14 residues. The V segment lost 2 bases and the J segment 11 bases; nucleotides outside the gene matches: 7. The CDR3 here is CASSLSGGEDVLTF. In DNA, the CDR3 is TGCGCCAGCAGCTTATCAGGGGGAGAAGACGTCCTGACTTTC.

The V and J genes are TRBV27 and TRBJ2-6, with D perhaps TRBD2 (5 bases). The CDR3 extends over 16 amino acids. V lost 3 bases and J 0 bases, leaving 9 bases between the germline ends. The germline V gene has CDR1 MNHEY and CDR2 SMNVEV (reference sequence). The CDR3 bases are TGTGCCAGCAGTTTGGGCGGGCGCTCTGGGGCCAACGTCCTGACTTTC. This translates into CASSLGGRSGANVLTF.

This chain connects TRBV20-1 to TRBJ2-7; no reliable D call. The germline gives CDR1 DFQATT, CDR2 SNEGSKA (reference sequence). Trimming pared 5 bases from V and 0 bases from J, leaving 8 bases between. CDR3 length: 12 amino acids. The CDR3 here is CSAYDASYEQYF. The CDR3 DNA is TGCAGTGCTTACGACGCCTCCTACGAGCAGTACTTC.

V usage is TRBV11-3 and J usage is TRBJ1-5; possible D gene TRBD1, 6 bases. The CDR3 extends over 17 amino acids. With 0 bases removed from V and 0 bases from J, the gap between germline ends came to 12 bases. CDR1 is SGHNT and CDR2 is YENEEA in the germline V gene. This CDR3 is CASSLERQDYSNQPQHF. In DNA form, the CDR3 reads TGTGCCAGCAGCTTAGAACGACAGGACTATAGCAATCAGCCCCAGCATTTT.

In this sample, this clonotype turned up a few times. The chain links TRBV6-5 to TRBJ1-6, with D maybe TRBD1 (5 bases). This CDR3 is built from 15 residues. CDR1 is MNHEY and CDR2 is SVGAGI in the germline V gene. Trimming removed 0 bases from V and 9 bases from J, with 12 bases in between. The CDR3 is CASSYSADRSSPLHF. The CDR3 coding sequence is TGTGCCAGCAGTTACTCCGCAGACAGAAGTTCACCCCTCCACTTT.

The rearrangement joins TRBV25-1 to TRBJ2-1, with D perhaps TRBD2 (5 bases). Germline V gene lookup returns CDR1 MGHDK and CDR2 SYGVNS. Trimming took off 7 bases at V and 6 bases at J, with 13 bases between the two ends. The length of the CDR3 is 13 residues. This CDR3 reads CASKAGLVNEQFF. The CDR3 region has the DNA TGTGCCAGCAAGGCGGGTCTAGTCAATGAGCAGTTCTTC. The entire variable domain, with the rest obtained from reference TRBV25-1 and TRBJ2-1, is as follows: EADIYQTPRYLVIGTGKKITLECSQTMGHDKMYWYQQDPGMELHLIHYSYGVNSTEKGDLSSESTVSRIRTEHFPLTLESARPSHTSQYLCASKAGLVNEQFFGPGTRLTVL.

This clonotype has just a few counts. This CDR3 is CASLEQSSYNEQFF. The CDR3 nucleotides read TGTGCCAGCCTTGAACAGAGCTCCTACAATGAGCAGTTCTTC. J is TRBJ2-1 and V is TRBV28; D uncertain. V lost 8 bases and J lost 0, with 11 bases in between. There are 14 residues in the CDR3. Germline values: CDR1 MDHEN, CDR2 SYDVKM.

The table lists this clonotype with a few counts. The chain joins TRBV6-1 to TRBJ2-7, with a tentative D call TRBD2 (5 bases). The CDR3 loop spans 11 amino acids. Germline lookup yields CDR1 MNHNS and CDR2 SASEGT. V dropped 7 bases and J dropped 5 bases, with 9 bases sitting between them. The CDR3 here is CASTLRDEQYF. The CDR3 DNA reads as TGTGCCAGCACCCTGAGGGACGAGCAGTACTTC.

The chain links TRBV7-2 to TRBJ2-1; no reliable D call. The germline V gene has CDR1 SGHTA and CDR2 FQGNSA. This CDR3 comprises 14 residues. V was clipped by 1 base and J by 0 bases, with 4 bases between them. CDR3 in amino acids: CASSLDSSYNEQFF. DNA of the CDR3: TGTGCCAGCAGCTTAGACAGCTCCTACAATGAGCAGTTCTTC.

This clonotype occurred a few times. This chain links TRBV27 with TRBJ2-7, with 13 bases that match TRBD2. With 1 base clipped from V and 2 bases from J, the junction kept 2 bases outside the gene matches. This CDR3 is 16 amino acids long. Germline CDR1 reads MNHEY; CDR2 reads SMNVEV (reference sequence). In DNA form, the CDR3 reads TGTGCCAGCAGTTTATACGGGACTAGCGGGACCTACGAGCAGTACTTC. This codes for CASSLYGTSGTYEQYF.

The gene calls are TRBV21-1 and TRBJ2-5. TRBV21-1 is classified as a pseudogene. CDR3 length: 11 amino acids. The CDR3 loop reads CASSNRETQYF. CDR3 nucleotide sequence: TGTGCCAGCAGCAATAGAGAGACCCAGTACTTC.

In this sample, this clonotype turned up a few times. The V and J genes are TRBV7-3 and TRBJ2-3, with 7 nucleotides matching TRBD1. J was trimmed by 0 bases and V by 5 bases; bases with no gene match: 2. The CDR3 is 14 residues long. Germline loops: CDR1 SGHTA, CDR2 FQGTGA. The CDR3 DNA sequence: TGTGCCAGCAGCCGGGACAGTAGCACAGATACGCAGTATTTT. This translates into CASSRDSSTDTQYF.